These 28 T cell receptor beta chains were all obtained from the same sample, sequenced in a study of beta chain features in type 1 diabetes. Expressed TCRB transcripts were sequenced because the isolated RNA had all been reverse transcribed beforehand. Assay: immunoSEQ multiplex PCR; the TCRdb copy retains only in-frame clones and omits some. The data show approximately 470,000 clones, approximately 31% seen once. Sequenced sample: naive CD4+ T cells from blood. These receptors all stem from a man aged 18 to 30 in good health.

This clone was observed a few times. The rearrangement joins TRBV9 to TRBJ2-7; 11 bases agree with TRBD2. Germline V lookup: CDR1 SGDLS, CDR2 YYNGEE. There are 15 residues in the CDR3. Trimming took 4 bases from V and 3 from J; bases not matched to a gene: 6. The CDR3 coding sequence is TGTGCCAGCAGCCCGACTAGCGGGAATTACTACGAGCAGTACTTC. Its protein is CASSPTSGNYYEQYF.

The chain employs TRBV6-5 and TRBJ1-2; 10 bases are a match to TRBD1. V shed 6 bases and J 8 bases; nucleotides not matched to a gene: 6. From germline, CDR1 is MNHEY and CDR2 SVGAGI. This CDR3 is built from 13 residues. The CDR3 region is CASSRGQGLGYTF. The CDR3 DNA reads as TGTGCCAGCAGCCGGGGACAGGGGCTGGGCTACACCTTC.

The chain recombines TRBV30 with TRBJ1-1, with D tentatively TRBD1 (5 bases). Per the germline V gene, CDR1 is GTSNPN and CDR2 is SVGIG (reference sequence). Trimming removed 2 bases at V and 4 bases at J, with 17 bases between. This CDR3 spans 15 amino acids. CDR3 protein: CAWSPMGEGSTEAFF. As DNA, the CDR3 is TGTGCCTGGAGTCCGATGGGGGAAGGTAGCACTGAAGCTTTCTTT.

This clone has a handful of counts. The J gene is TRBJ2-6, the V gene TRBV7-2, with unresolved D. Trimming shortened V by 4 bases and J by 0 bases, and 7 bases separated the two germline ends. This CDR3 comprises 15 residues. Per germline, CDR1 SGHTA and CDR2 FQGNSA. CDR3 bases: TGTGCCAGCAGCTCACAGCCCTCTGGGGCCAACGTCCTGACTTTC. Its protein product is CASSSQPSGANVLTF. Full variable domain (remainder filled in from reference TRBV7-2 and TRBJ2-6): GAGVSQSPSNKVTEKGKDVELRCDPISGHTALYWYRQSLGQGLEFLIYFQGNSAPDKSGLPSDRFSAERTGGSVSTLTIQRTQQEDSAVYLCASSSQPSGANVLTFGAGSRLTVL.

This clone came up a few times. This chain uses TRBV30 with TRBJ2-1; TRBD2 aligns across 10 bases. V trimming: 3 bases; J trimming: 6 bases; junction bases outside the gene matches: 14. Germline values: CDR1 GTSNPN, CDR2 SVGIG (reference sequence). There are 17 residues in the CDR3. The CDR3 sequence is CAWRDILSGRIPNEQFF. CDR3 nucleotide sequence: TGTGCCTGGAGGGACATCCTTAGCGGGAGGATCCCCAATGAGCAGTTCTTC.

This clone has a handful of counts. V is TRBV15 and J is TRBJ2-2; tentatively, D is TRBD1 (6 bases). V shed 9 bases and J shed 7 bases, with 18 bases lying between them. From germline, CDR1 is LNHNV and CDR2 YYDKDF (reference sequence). This CDR3 is built from 14 residues. CDR3 in amino acids: CATRKLGADGELFF. The DNA for the CDR3 is TGTGCCACAAGGAAACTGGGGGCGGACGGGGAGCTGTTTTTT.

In this sample, this clone turned up a few times. Other DNA sequences in the sample encode the same CDR3. This sequence joins TRBV6-5 and TRBJ2-6; unclear D gene. This CDR3 is 13 amino acids long. Germline CDR1 MNHEY, CDR2 SVGAGI. Trimming shortened V by 0 bases and J by 3 bases, and 0 bases separated the two germline ends. The CDR3 sequence is CASSYSGANVLTF. Written as DNA, the CDR3 is TGTGCCAGCAGTTACTCTGGGGCCAACGTCCTGACTTTC.

The chain employs TRBV4-2 and TRBJ2-3; 11 bases agree with TRBD2. The CDR3 consists of 17 residues. From germline, CDR1 is LGHNA and CDR2 YNFKEQ. Trimming cost V 0 bases and J 2 bases; bases outside gene matches: 4. For the CDR3, the DNA is TGTGCCAGCAGCCAAGAGGGGACTAGCGGACCCACAGATACGCAGTATTTT. It yields the protein CASSQEGTSGPTDTQYF.

The rearrangement links TRBV25-1 to TRBJ2-2; D remains unclear. CDR3 size: 12 residues. Per germline, CDR1 MGHDK and CDR2 SYGVNS. The V gene lost 5 bases and the J gene lost 7 bases, with 8 bases spanning the gap. The CDR3 region is CASSILGGELFF. The CDR3 nucleotides read TGTGCCAGCAGTATATTGGGCGGGGAGCTGTTTTTT.

A few counts support this clone. The chain combines TRBV30 with TRBJ1-2, with D unclear. Trimming removed 2 bases from V and 1 base from J, with 8 bases in between. The germline gives CDR1 GTSNPN, CDR2 SVGIG (reference sequence). The CDR3 has 13 amino acids. CDR3 sequence: CAWSPTLNYGYTF. The DNA for the CDR3 is TGTGCCTGGAGTCCGACGCTTAACTATGGCTACACCTTC.

The chain couples TRBV7-9 to TRBJ2-5; D is perhaps TRBD1 (5 bases). The CDR3 runs 14 residues. Germline V gene sequence: CDR1 SEHNR, CDR2 FQNEAQ (reference sequence). V gave up 5 bases and J gave up 6 bases, with 16 bases separating them. The CDR3 region has the DNA TGTGCCAGCAGCCGACCGACAGTTCGAAAGACCCAGTACTTC. Its translation: CASSRPTVRKTQYF.

The V gene is TRBV28, the J gene TRBJ2-1; the match to TRBD2 covers 8 bases. The CDR3 runs 15 residues. Looked up from germline, CDR1 is MDHEN and CDR2 is SYDVKM. Trimming removed 4 bases from V and 7 bases from J; junction bases left unmatched: 9. Here the CDR3 DNA reads TGTGCCAGCAGTTCCACTAGCGGAGGCGCGAATGAGCAGTTCTTC. This codes for CASSSTSGGANEQFF.

V usage is TRBV9 and J usage is TRBJ1-5; no definite D call. Germline lookup yields CDR1 SGDLS and CDR2 YYNGEE. The CDR3 runs 14 residues. V was pared by 0 bases and J by 4 bases, with 8 bases between. The CDR3 protein is CASSVAPENQPQHF. The CDR3 bases are TGTGCCAGCAGCGTAGCTCCGGAGAATCAGCCCCAGCATTTT.

This chain connects TRBV6-5 to TRBJ2-7; 10 nucleotides line up with TRBD1. CDR1 is MNHEY and CDR2 is SVGAGI in the germline V gene. This CDR3 contains 14 residues. After removal of 6 bases from V and 3 bases from J, the junction contained 5 bases not matched to a gene. The CDR3 DNA follows: TGTGCCAGCAGGAGGGGACAGGGGTTCTACGAGCAGTACTTC. Translated, it gives CASRRGQGFYEQYF.

The V and J genes are TRBV10-3 and TRBJ2-7; no definite D call. Trimming stripped 4 bases from V and 2 bases from J, with 9 bases between. Looked up from germline, CDR1 is ENHRY and CDR2 is SYGVKD. The CDR3 is 13 amino acids. In DNA form, the CDR3 reads TGTGCCATCAGTGTCTCAGGAACCTACGAGCAGTACTTC. This codes for CAISVSGTYEQYF.

In its sample, this clone was seen a few times. The rearrangement joins TRBV7-9 to TRBJ2-2, with D perhaps TRBD2 (5 bases). Trimming pared 4 bases from V and 4 bases from J, leaving 7 bases between. CDR1 is SEHNR, CDR2 FQNEAQ, per germline (reference sequence). The CDR3 runs 13 residues. CDR3 sequence: CASSSDFTGELFF. The CDR3 DNA reads as TGTGCCAGCAGCTCGGACTTCACCGGGGAGCTGTTTTTT.

This chain connects TRBV27 to TRBJ2-5, with 7 bases fitting TRBD2. There are 15 residues in the CDR3. Germline V gene data show CDR1 as MNHEY and CDR2 as SMNVEV (reference sequence). V was clipped by 5 bases and J by 5 bases; unmatched bases: 11. This CDR3 is CASSPYERDKETQYF. As DNA, the CDR3 is TGTGCCAGCAGTCCCTACGAGCGGGATAAGGAGACCCAGTACTTC.

CDR3 residues: CASSEWGSSNYGYTF. CDR3 nucleotide sequence: TGTGCCAGCAGTGAATGGGGCAGTTCTAACTATGGCTACACCTTC. J is TRBJ1-2 and V is TRBV25-1, with D possibly matching TRBD1 (5 bases). The V gene lost 1 base and the J gene lost 0 bases, with 9 bases spanning the gap. The CDR3 loop spans 15 amino acids. Germline V gene data show CDR1 as MGHDK and CDR2 as SYGVNS.

This clone was counted between two and nine times. Other DNA sequences in this sample translate to the same CDR3. The chain links TRBV30 to TRBJ1-5; D unclear. Germline V lookup: CDR1 GTSNPN, CDR2 SVGIG (reference sequence). CDR3 length: 14 amino acids. V gave up 0 bases and J gave up 0 bases, with 6 bases separating them. CDR3 residues: CAWSVRGSNQPQHF. The CDR3 DNA is TGTGCCTGGAGTGTACGAGGTAGCAATCAGCCCCAGCATTTT.

The chain recombines TRBV30 with TRBJ2-1; 9 bases align to TRBD1. The germline V gene encodes CDR1 GTSNPN and CDR2 SVGIG (reference sequence). J gave up 7 bases and V 2 bases, and 6 bases lay outside the gene matches. The CDR3 spans 14 residues. Written as DNA, the CDR3 is TGTGCCTGGAGTAGGGGGACAGGGTGGAATGAGCAGTTCTTC. Its translation: CAWSRGTGWNEQFF.

This chain links TRBV9 with TRBJ2-6; D not certain. The CDR3 is 16 residues long. CDR1 and CDR2 from the germline V gene are SGDLS and YYNGEE. The ends were cut back, 5 bases at V and 1 base at J, with 13 bases in the middle. CDR3 region: CASSITWKSGANVLTF. The CDR3, as DNA: TGTGCCAGCAGTATTACGTGGAAGTCTGGGGCCAACGTCCTGACTTTC. The entire variable domain, with the rest obtained from reference TRBV9 and TRBJ2-6, is as follows: DSGVTQTPKHLITATGQRVTLRCSPRSGDLSVYWYQQSLDQGLQFLIQYYNGEERAKGNILERFSAQQFPDLHSELNLSSLELGDSALYFCASSITWKSGANVLTFGAGSRLTVL.

The chain carries TRBV14 and TRBJ2-1; D is tentatively TRBD1 or TRBD2 (6 bases each). The V and J ends lost 1 base and 13 bases respectively, with 8 bases between them. CDR3 length: 11 amino acids. CDR1 SGHDN and CDR2 FVKESK come from the germline V gene. CDR3 protein: CASSQAGGQFF. For the CDR3, the DNA is TGTGCCAGCAGCCAAGCCGGGGGCCAGTTCTTC.

On this clone itself: Other DNA sequences in this sample translate to the same CDR3. The chain recombines TRBV7-9 with TRBJ2-7; 7 bases fit TRBD1. CDR3 length equals 12 residues. The V segment lost 5 bases and the J segment 3 bases; nucleotides outside the gene matches: 1. Germline V gene lookup returns CDR1 SEHNR and CDR2 FQNEAQ (reference sequence). The chain's CDR3 is CASSRTGYEQYF. The CDR3 bases are TGTGCCAGCAGCCGGACAGGCTACGAGCAGTACTTC.

There are a few counts of this clone. The chain joins TRBV4-3 to TRBJ1-5, with 7 bases matching TRBD1. V lost 6 bases and J lost 3; bases outside the gene matches: 8. The CDR3 length is 15 residues. Germline V gene lookup returns CDR1 LGHNA and CDR2 YSLEER. CDR3 protein: CASSVGTANNQPQHF. The CDR3 DNA follows: TGCGCCAGCAGTGTTGGGACAGCGAACAATCAGCCCCAGCATTTT.

This clone was observed a handful of times. CDR3 in DNA: TGCGCCAGCAGCTTGGGGGACAGAAACTCCTACGAGCAGTACTTC. This gives the protein CASSLGDRNSYEQYF. This chain connects TRBV5-1 to TRBJ2-7, with 7 bases aligning to TRBD1. Losses at the gene ends were 0 bases for V and 0 bases for J; bases not matched to a gene: 3. Per the germline V gene, CDR1 is SGHRS and CDR2 is YFSETQ. This CDR3 contains 15 residues.

A few counts support this clone. Other DNA sequences in this sample translate to the same CDR3. The gene calls are TRBV19 and TRBJ2-7, with 7 bases that match TRBD1. Germline values: CDR1 LNHDA, CDR2 SQIVND (reference sequence). The CDR3 length is 14 residues. Trimming cost V 5 bases and J 3 bases; bases outside gene matches: 7. DNA of the CDR3: TGTGCCAGTAGTCCCCGGACAGGTAGCTACGAGCAGTACTTC. Its protein is CASSPRTGSYEQYF.

V is TRBV30 and J is TRBJ2-7; D may match TRBD1 or TRBD2 (6 bases each). Trimming stripped 2 bases from V and 7 bases from J, with 24 bases between. Germline lookup yields CDR1 GTSNPN and CDR2 SVGIG (reference sequence). The CDR3 length is 16 residues. The CDR3 loop reads CAWSPHRGGGRVEQYF. CDR3 DNA sequence: TGTGCCTGGAGTCCACACCGAGGAGGGGGGCGAGTAGAGCAGTACTTC.

This clone was seen a handful of times. This chain connects TRBV29-1 to TRBJ2-7; D perhaps matches TRBD1 (6 bases). The CDR3 runs to 13 residues. Trimming removed 3 bases from V and 0 bases from J, with 9 bases in between. Germline assignment: CDR1 SQVTM and CDR2 ANQGSEA. This CDR3 is CSVDRGSSYEQYF. DNA for the CDR3: TGCAGCGTTGACAGGGGAAGCTCCTACGAGCAGTACTTC.